This entry concerns a single T cell receptor (beta chain). The sample belongs to a study of blood T cell repertoires in COVID-19. As for the study in general: Acute and convalescent COVID-19 samples came from the United States, Italy and Spain. T cells, B-cell-depleted T cells, or PBMCs supplied cDNA or gDNA.

Losses at the gene ends were 2 bases for V and 0 bases for J; bases not matched to a gene: 0. Germline CDR1 and CDR2: SGDLS and YYNGEE. The CDR3 is 14 amino acids. In the authors' methods: Using reference gene primer amplification, nucleated cell counts were estimated. Data came from immunoSEQ multiplex PCR; TCRdb stores just in-frame clones and leaves some out. The D gene and trimming were derived from the DNA, and the V and J assignments and clone size from that table. In the table there are around 130,000 clones, about 80% of which are singletons. The rearrangement uses TRBV9 and TRBJ2-3, with TRBD1 matching 7 bases. The source is a man between 40 and 49 years old with active or convalescent COVID-19. Sequenced sample: peripheral blood. Written as DNA, the CDR3 is TGTGCCAGCAGCGTGACAGGGAGCACAGATACGCAGTATTTT. This codes for CASSVTGSTDTQYF.